This TCR beta chain was sequenced during a study of T cell repertoires in cytomegalovirus infection. About the study: Public TCR beta signature analysis indicated the presence of both CMV infection and matching HLA type. Overall study results and limits: Summed frequency of public TCR beta families distinguished CMV carriers with the relevant HLA. Dominating the ex vivo response were HLA-C-restricted CMV-specific TCR beta clonotypes.

TCRdb re-derived calls from the reads in MiXCR, one entry per CDR3 protein. The table records roughly 230,000 distinct CDR3 sequences, roughly an eighth of them present only once. Trimming cost V 3 bases and J 6 bases; bases outside gene matches: 13. Germline V CDR1 and CDR2: DFQATT, SNEGSKA (reference sequence). The CDR3 is made up of 15 amino acids. For this clonotype: The antigen is unknown.

The clonotype was recovered from a human donor in good health (CMV status not recorded). Some clones in this sample may be carry-over from other donors' samples. The specimen was PBMCs. The V call is TRBV20-1, the J call TRBJ2-7, with 8 bases aligning to TRBD2. The CDR3 loop is CSARPSGLDTTEQYF. The CDR3 DNA reads TGCAGTGCTAGGCCTAGCGGGTTAGATACTACCGAGCAGTACTTC.